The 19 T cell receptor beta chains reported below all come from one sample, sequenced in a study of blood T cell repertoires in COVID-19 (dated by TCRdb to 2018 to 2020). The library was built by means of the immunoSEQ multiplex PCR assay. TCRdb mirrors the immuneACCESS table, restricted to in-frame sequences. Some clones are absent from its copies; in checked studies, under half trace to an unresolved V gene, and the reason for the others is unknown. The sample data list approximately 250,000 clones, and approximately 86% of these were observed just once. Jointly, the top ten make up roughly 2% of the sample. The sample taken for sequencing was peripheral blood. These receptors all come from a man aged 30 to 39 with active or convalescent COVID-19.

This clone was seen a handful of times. The CDR3 coding sequence is TGTGCCAGCAGCAACTCCGGGACAGGCTCCTACGAGCAGTACTTC. Residues: CASSNSGTGSYEQYF. The V and J genes are TRBV7-6 and TRBJ2-7; 8 bases agree with TRBD1. CDR3 length: 15 amino acids. Germline V gene sequence: CDR1 SGHVS, CDR2 FNYEAQ. The J segment lost 0 bases and the V segment lost 5 bases, leaving 6 bases of the junction unmatched.

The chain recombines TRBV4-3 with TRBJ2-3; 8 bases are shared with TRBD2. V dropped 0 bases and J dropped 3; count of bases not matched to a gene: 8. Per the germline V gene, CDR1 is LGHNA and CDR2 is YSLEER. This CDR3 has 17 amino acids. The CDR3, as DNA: TGCGCCAGCAGCCAAGATGGCTCGGGCGGGGGGACAGATACGCAGTATTTT. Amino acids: CASSQDGSGGGTDTQYF.

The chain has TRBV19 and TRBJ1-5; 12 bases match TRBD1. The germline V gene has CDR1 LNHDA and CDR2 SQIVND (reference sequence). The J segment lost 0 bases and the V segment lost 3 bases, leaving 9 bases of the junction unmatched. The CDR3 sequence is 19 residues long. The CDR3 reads CASSMTGGQGARSNQPQHF. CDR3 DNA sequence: TGTGCCAGTAGTATGACGGGGGGACAGGGGGCCCGTAGCAATCAGCCCCAGCATTTT.

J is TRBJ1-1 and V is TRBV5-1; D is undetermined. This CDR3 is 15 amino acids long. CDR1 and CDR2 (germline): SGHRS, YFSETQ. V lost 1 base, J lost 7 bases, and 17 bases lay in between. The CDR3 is CASSLSAGKGVEAFF. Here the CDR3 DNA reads TGCGCCAGCAGCTTGTCGGCCGGCAAGGGAGTTGAAGCTTTCTTT.

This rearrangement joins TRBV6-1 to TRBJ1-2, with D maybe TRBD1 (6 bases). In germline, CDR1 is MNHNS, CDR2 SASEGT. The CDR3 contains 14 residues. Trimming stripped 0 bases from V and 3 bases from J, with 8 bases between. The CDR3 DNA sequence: TGTGCCAGCAGTGAAGCAGGGGGTCACTATGGCTACACCTTC. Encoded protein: CASSEAGGHYGYTF.

This CDR3 reads CASSFVTAGRQFF. CDR3 DNA sequence: TGTGCCAGCAGCTTCGTGACGGCAGGGCGGCAGTTCTTC. The chain links TRBV11-3 to TRBJ2-1; D is perhaps TRBD1 (5 bases). The CDR3 is 13 amino acids. V lost 3 bases, J lost 12 bases, and 15 bases lay in between. From germline, CDR1 is SGHNT and CDR2 YENEEA.

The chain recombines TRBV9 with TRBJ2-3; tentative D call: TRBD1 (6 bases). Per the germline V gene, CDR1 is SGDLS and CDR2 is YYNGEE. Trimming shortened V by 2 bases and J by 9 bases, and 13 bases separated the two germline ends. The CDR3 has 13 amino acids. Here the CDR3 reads CASSVDRDKTQYF. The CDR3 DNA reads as TGTGCCAGCAGCGTGGACAGAGATAAGACGCAGTATTTT.

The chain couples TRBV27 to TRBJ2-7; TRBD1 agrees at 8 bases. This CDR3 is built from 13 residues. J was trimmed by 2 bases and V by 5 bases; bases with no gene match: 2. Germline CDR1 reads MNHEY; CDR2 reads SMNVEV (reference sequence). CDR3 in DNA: TGTGCCAGCAGTAGGGACAGGACCTACGAGCAGTACTTC. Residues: CASSRDRTYEQYF.

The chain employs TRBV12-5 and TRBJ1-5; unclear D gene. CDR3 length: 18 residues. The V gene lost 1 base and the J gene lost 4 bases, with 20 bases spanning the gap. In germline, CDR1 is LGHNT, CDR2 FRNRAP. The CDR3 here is CASGLATLSDQRNQPQHF. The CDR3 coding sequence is TGTGCTAGTGGTTTGGCCACCCTCTCTGACCAGAGGAATCAGCCCCAGCATTTT.

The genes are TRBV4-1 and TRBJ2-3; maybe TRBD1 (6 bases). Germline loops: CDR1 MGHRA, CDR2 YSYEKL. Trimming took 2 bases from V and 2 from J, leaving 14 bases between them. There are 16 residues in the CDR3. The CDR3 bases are TGCGCCAGCAGCCAATCGCGCAGGGGAGTCACAGATACGCAGTATTTT. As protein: CASSQSRRGVTDTQYF.

The CDR3 is CASSVAQGEIYGNYGYTF. The CDR3 DNA follows: TGTGCCAGCAGCGTAGCTCAGGGTGAAATTTACGGGAACTATGGCTACACCTTC. The rearrangement uses TRBV9 and TRBJ1-2, with D possibly TRBD1 on 5 matching bases. Trimming stripped 0 bases from V and 2 bases from J, with 20 bases between. CDR1 is SGDLS, CDR2 YYNGEE, per germline. The length of the CDR3 is 18 residues.

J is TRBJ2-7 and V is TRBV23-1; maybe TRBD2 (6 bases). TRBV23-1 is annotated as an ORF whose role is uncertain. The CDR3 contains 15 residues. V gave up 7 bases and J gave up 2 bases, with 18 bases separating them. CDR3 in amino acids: CASTQEGGHTYEQYF. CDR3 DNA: TGCGCCAGCACCCAGGAGGGCGGCCATACCTACGAGCAGTACTTC.

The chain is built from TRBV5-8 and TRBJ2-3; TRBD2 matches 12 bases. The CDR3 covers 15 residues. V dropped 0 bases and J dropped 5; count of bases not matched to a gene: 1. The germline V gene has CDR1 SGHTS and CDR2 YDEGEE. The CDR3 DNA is TGTGCCAGCAGCTTGGAGACTAGCGGGGGAGATACGCAGTATTTT. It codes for CASSLETSGGDTQYF. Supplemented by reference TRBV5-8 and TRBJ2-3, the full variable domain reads EAGVTQSPTHLIKTRGQQATLRCSPISGHTSVYWYQQALGLGLQFLLWYDEGEERNRGNFPPRFSGRQFPNYSSELNVNALELEDSALYLCASSLETSGGDTQYFGPGTRLTVL.

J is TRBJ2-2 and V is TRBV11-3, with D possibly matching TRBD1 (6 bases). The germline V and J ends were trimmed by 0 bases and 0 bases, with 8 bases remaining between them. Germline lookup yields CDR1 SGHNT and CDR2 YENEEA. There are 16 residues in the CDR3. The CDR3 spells CASSLEGTTNTGELFF. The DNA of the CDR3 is TGTGCCAGCAGCTTAGAAGGGACAACGAACACCGGGGAGCTGTTTTTT.

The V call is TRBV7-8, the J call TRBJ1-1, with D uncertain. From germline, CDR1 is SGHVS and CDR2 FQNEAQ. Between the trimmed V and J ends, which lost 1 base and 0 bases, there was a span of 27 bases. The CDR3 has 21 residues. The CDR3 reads CASSLVVRTITNPLMNTEAFF. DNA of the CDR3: TGTGCCAGCAGCTTAGTCGTACGAACCATTACAAACCCCCTCATGAACACTGAAGCTTTCTTT.

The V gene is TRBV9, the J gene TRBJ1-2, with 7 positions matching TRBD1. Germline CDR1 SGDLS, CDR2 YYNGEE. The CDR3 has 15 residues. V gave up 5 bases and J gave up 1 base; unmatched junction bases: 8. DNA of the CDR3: TGTGCCAGCAGGGGACAGCAGCATATTAACTATGGCTACACCTTC. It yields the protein CASRGQQHINYGYTF.

CDR3 amino acids: CASSLLGQGRNTIYF. The CDR3, as DNA: TGTGCCAGCAGCTTACTGGGACAGGGAAGAAACACCATATATTTT. The chain has TRBV13 and TRBJ1-3; the match to TRBD1 covers 9 bases. Germline assignment: CDR1 PRHDT and CDR2 FYEKMQ (reference sequence). The CDR3 length is 15 residues. The ends lost 2 bases at V and 5 bases at J; junction bases unmatched: 4.

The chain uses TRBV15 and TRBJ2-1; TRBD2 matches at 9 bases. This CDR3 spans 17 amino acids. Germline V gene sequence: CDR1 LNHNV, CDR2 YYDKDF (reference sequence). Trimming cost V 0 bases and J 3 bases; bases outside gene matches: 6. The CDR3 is CATSRDPSGGIYNEQFF. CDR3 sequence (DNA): TGTGCCACCAGCAGAGACCCCAGCGGGGGGATCTACAATGAGCAGTTCTTC.

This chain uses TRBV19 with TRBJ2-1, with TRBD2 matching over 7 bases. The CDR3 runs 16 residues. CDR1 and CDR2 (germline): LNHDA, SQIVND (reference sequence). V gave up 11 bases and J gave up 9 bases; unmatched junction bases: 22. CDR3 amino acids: CAASSASGQKNGEQFF. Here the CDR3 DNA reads TGTGCCGCCAGTAGCGCTAGCGGACAAAAAAATGGTGAGCAGTTCTTC.